This T cell receptor beta chain stems from a study of beta chain features in type 1 diabetes. cDNA synthesis used the whole RNA isolate, giving expressed TCRB sequences. This table comes from immunoSEQ multiplex PCR, and its TCRdb copy is limited to in-frame clones, with some not included. The sample includes over 600,000 clones, around 12% of them seen just once. This clone was detected a few times. No antigen is known for it. Blood was drawn once from each donor into heparinised tubes. The draws averaged about 120 mL. CD4+ cells of the naive, central memory, regulatory and stem cell-like memory types were sorted via CD45RO/CCR7/CD25/CD127/CD95/CD27. Overall study results and limits: VDJ junctions from type 1 diabetes patients carried fewer insertions and larger deletions. People with Type 1 diabetes carried modestly yet significantly shorter TCRB CDR3s in all four CD4+ subsets.

With 5 bases removed from V and 0 bases from J, the gap between germline ends came to 14 bases. Germline CDR1 is SNHLY and CDR2 is FYNNEI. The CDR3 covers 17 residues. Sequences were obtained from naive CD4+ T cells from blood. This TCR was recovered from a man aged 25-40 years with type 1 diabetes. The V call is TRBV2, the J call TRBJ1-6; D unclear. The CDR3 sequence: CASSRRGPSSYNSPLHF. The CDR3 DNA reads TGTGCCAGCAGTCGACGTGGCCCTAGCTCCTATAATTCACCCCTCCACTTT.